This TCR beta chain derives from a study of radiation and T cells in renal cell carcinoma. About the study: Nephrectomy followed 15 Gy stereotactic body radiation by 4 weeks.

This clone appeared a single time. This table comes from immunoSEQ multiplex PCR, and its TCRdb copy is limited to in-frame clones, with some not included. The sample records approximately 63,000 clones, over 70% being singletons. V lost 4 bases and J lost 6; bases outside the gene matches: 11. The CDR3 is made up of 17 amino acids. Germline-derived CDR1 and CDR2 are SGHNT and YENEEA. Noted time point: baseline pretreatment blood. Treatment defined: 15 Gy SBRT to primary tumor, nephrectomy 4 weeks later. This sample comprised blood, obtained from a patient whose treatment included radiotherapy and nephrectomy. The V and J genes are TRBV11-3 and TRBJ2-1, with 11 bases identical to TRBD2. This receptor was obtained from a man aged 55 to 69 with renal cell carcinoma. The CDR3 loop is CASSSFTGTSGRNEQFF. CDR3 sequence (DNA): TGTGCCAGCAGCTCTTTTACCGGGACTAGCGGACGCAATGAGCAGTTCTTC.